The T cell receptor beta chain under discussion was sequenced for a study of T cells after yellow fever vaccination. With 0 bases removed from V and 6 bases from J, the gap between germline ends came to 7 bases. The CDR3 runs 13 residues. Germline V gives CDR1 SGHVS, CDR2 FNYEAQ. A 5'RACE template-switching step, the method used to make TCR cDNA, added a universal primer site and UMIs. TCRdb itself ran the 5' RACE reads through MiXCR, one entry per CDR3 protein. The sample contains 200,000 to 300,000 distinct CDR3 sequences, 6.7% of which appear only once. This chain joins TRBV7-6 and TRBJ2-3, with D uncertain. The starting material was CD4+ T cells sorted from PBMCs, obtained on the day of the yellow fever booster vaccination. The receptor's source is a man under 40 who received the YFV17D yellow fever vaccine. CDR3 region: CASSLALGDTQYF. Here the CDR3 DNA reads TGTGCCAGCAGCTTAGCGTTGGGGGATACGCAGTATTTT.